One and the same sample provided the 15 T cell receptor beta chains below, sequenced in a study of T-cell reconstitution after alpha-beta-depleted transplantation in children. The library targeted TCRbeta and was prepared with unique molecular identifiers. TCRdb called the PCR reads again in MiXCR, with one record for every CDR3 protein. The table lists around 94,000 distinct CDR3 sequences, 4.5% to 7.5% of them singletons. Sequencing used PBMCs, mostly from graft donor cells, obtained 60 days after TCRalphabeta/CD19-depleted stem cell transplant. The receptors derive from a female patient between 2 and 10 years old who had a stem cell transplant for Fanconi anemia, so the T cells may come from the graft donor.

This clonotype has at least ten counts. The chain combines TRBV28 with TRBJ2-2, with D uncertain. V lost 0 bases and J 7 bases, leaving 3 bases between the germline ends. The CDR3 spans 12 residues. The germline V gene encodes CDR1 MDHEN and CDR2 SYDVKM. The CDR3 DNA is TGTGCCAGCAGTTTATGGGACGGGGAGCTGTTTTTT. Translation gives CASSLWDGELFF.

This clonotype was picked up many times. This chain's CDR3 is CASSRLGVETQYF. The CDR3 DNA reads as TGTGCCAGCAGCCGACTAGGGGTAGAGACCCAGTACTTC. The chain has TRBV11-1 and TRBJ2-5; D perhaps matches TRBD2 (6 bases). CDR1 is SGHAT and CDR2 is FQDESV in the germline V gene (reference sequence). The CDR3 covers 13 residues. Trimming stripped 5 bases from V and 4 bases from J, with 11 bases between.

CDR3 in DNA: TGCAGCGTTGAAGACGGCGGCAGGGGCTACAATGAGCAGTTCTTC. Its protein is CSVEDGGRGYNEQFF. V is TRBV29-1 and J is TRBJ2-1; TRBD1 might be the D (6 bases). The CDR3 has 15 amino acids. Deletions cut 0 bases from V and 3 bases from J, with 12 bases between. Germline V gene lookup returns CDR1 SQVTM and CDR2 ANQGSEA.

This clonotype was counted ten times or more. The chain carries TRBV20-1 and TRBJ2-7; D remains unclear. From germline, CDR1 is DFQATT and CDR2 SNEGSKA (reference sequence). The CDR3 consists of 11 residues. With 6 bases removed from V and 0 bases from J, the gap between germline ends came to 6 bases. CDR3 bases: TGCAGTGCCGTTGACTCCTACGAGCAGTACTTC. Amino acids: CSAVDSYEQYF.

The chain is built from TRBV18 and TRBJ2-5; the D is unclear. The V end lost 0 bases, the J end lost 2 bases, and 13 bases lay between the germline ends. Looked up from germline, CDR1 is KGHSH and CDR2 is LQKENI. This CDR3 has 16 residues. The CDR3 DNA reads TGTGCCAGCTCACCACCGACGGGTGGGGTGCAAGAGACCCAGTACTTC. Translating it yields CASSPPTGGVQETQYF.

This clonotype has a count of ten or more. The CDR3 sequence is CSAGLAGTDTQYF. DNA of the CDR3: TGCAGTGCTGGACTAGCGGGCACAGATACGCAGTATTTT. This chain connects TRBV20-1 to TRBJ2-3, with 10 bases identical to TRBD2. CDR1 and CDR2 from the germline V gene are DFQATT and SNEGSKA (reference sequence). The CDR3 consists of 13 residues. Trimming at V came to 5 bases and at J to 1 base, leaving 0 bases not matched to a gene.

Points on this clonotype: Germline is not matched at one junction end, which may reflect a read error. This chain links TRBV2 with TRBJ1-5, with TRBD1 identical over 8 bases. Germline V gene sequence: CDR1 SNHLY, CDR2 FYNNEI. The CDR3 spans 17 residues. The CDR3 region has the DNA TGTACCAGCTGTTTTATTCCAGGGCAGGGGGCGAATCAGCCCCAGCATTTT. Its protein is CTSCFIPGQGANQPQHF. The whole variable domain, filled in from reference TRBV2 and TRBJ1-5, reads EPEVTQTPSHQVTQMGQEVILRCVPISNHLYFYWYRQILGQKVEFLVSFYNNEISEKSEIFDDQFSVERPDGSNFTLKIRSTKLEDSAMYFCTSCFIPGQGANQPQHFGDGTRLSIL.

There are many counts of this clonotype. The chain couples TRBV21-1 to TRBJ1-5. TRBV21-1 is tagged as a pseudogene. This CDR3 comprises 12 residues. The CDR3 spells CASSVRNQPQHF. The CDR3 nucleotides are TGTGCCAGCAGCGTCCGCAATCAGCCCCAGCATTTT.

In regard to this clonotype: A much larger clone sits a single nucleotide away, making a read error possible. The conserved closing phenylalanine or tryptophan is absent in this CDR3, likely reflecting a read error. The CDR3 loop is CASSTSGGLAPYNEQFL. Written as DNA, the CDR3 is TGCGCCAGCAGCACTAGCGGGGGCCTAGCCCCCTACAATGAGCAGTTCTTA. The rearrangement uses TRBV5-1 and TRBJ2-1; the match to TRBD2 covers 11 bases. The CDR3 is 17 residues long. CDR1 is SGHRS and CDR2 is YFSETQ in the germline V gene. The V and J ends lost 4 bases and 2 bases, in that order; junction bases with no gene match: 8.

V gene TRBV9 combines with J gene TRBJ1-5; 9 positions agree with TRBD1. This CDR3 has 15 amino acids. V shed 3 bases, J shed 5 bases, and the junction held 6 bases outside the gene matches. CDR1 and CDR2 from the germline V gene are SGDLS and YYNGEE. The CDR3 protein is CASSATGGKDQPQHF. In DNA, the CDR3 is TGTGCCAGCAGCGCGACAGGGGGTAAAGATCAGCCCCAGCATTTT.

This clonotype came up many times. The CDR3 sequence: CASSASTDGNQPQHF. As DNA, the CDR3 is TGTGCCAGCAGTGCCTCGACAGACGGCAATCAGCCCCAGCATTTT. The chain has TRBV25-1 and TRBJ1-5; a weak D match, TRBD1 (5 bases). This CDR3 comprises 15 residues. V lost 4 bases to trimming and J lost 2 bases, with 12 bases between them. Germline assignment: CDR1 MGHDK and CDR2 SYGVNS.

V is TRBV7-3 and J is TRBJ2-3, with TRBD2 matching over 10 bases. The CDR3 is 16 amino acids. Trimming took 5 bases from V and 1 from J; bases not matched to a gene: 6. The V gene's germline CDR1 is SGHTA and CDR2 FQGTGA. The CDR3 region is CASSPAGTSGTDTQYF. The CDR3 DNA follows: TGTGCCAGCAGCCCTGCCGGGACTAGCGGCACAGATACGCAGTATTTT. Full variable domain (remainder filled in from reference TRBV7-3 and TRBJ2-3): GAGVSQTPSNKVTEKGKYVELRCDPISGHTALYWYRQSLGQGPEFLIYFQGTGAADDSGLPNDRFFAVRPEGSVSTLKIQRTERGDSAVYLCASSPAGTSGTDTQYFGPGTRLTVL.

This clonotype appeared many times. This chain connects TRBV3-1 to TRBJ2-7; D is undetermined. The germline gives CDR1 LGHDT, CDR2 YNNKEL (reference sequence). The CDR3 contains 12 residues. V lost 2 bases, J lost 6 bases, and 8 bases lay in between. CDR3 region: CASSQSSAEQYF. CDR3 DNA sequence: TGTGCCAGCAGCCAAAGCTCCGCCGAGCAGTACTTC.

In its sample, this clonotype was seen a few times. The chain carries TRBV3-1 and TRBJ2-1, with 9 bases that match TRBD2. With V trimmed by 4 bases and J by 4 bases, 8 bases remained unmatched. Germline V CDR1 and CDR2: LGHDT, YNNKEL (reference sequence). The CDR3 length is 16 residues. The CDR3 spells CASSPRRGGFYNEQFF. The CDR3 region has the DNA TGTGCCAGCAGCCCCCGGCGGGGGGGATTTTACAATGAGCAGTTCTTC.

There are a few counts of this clonotype. The gene calls are TRBV20-1 and TRBJ2-7, with D possibly TRBD2 on 5 matching bases. CDR1 and CDR2 (germline): DFQATT, SNEGSKA (reference sequence). V gave up 4 bases and J gave up 3 bases, with 7 bases separating them. The CDR3 loop spans 11 amino acids. The CDR3 sequence is CSAIGDYEQYF. Written as DNA, the CDR3 is TGCAGTGCTATCGGGGACTACGAGCAGTACTTC.